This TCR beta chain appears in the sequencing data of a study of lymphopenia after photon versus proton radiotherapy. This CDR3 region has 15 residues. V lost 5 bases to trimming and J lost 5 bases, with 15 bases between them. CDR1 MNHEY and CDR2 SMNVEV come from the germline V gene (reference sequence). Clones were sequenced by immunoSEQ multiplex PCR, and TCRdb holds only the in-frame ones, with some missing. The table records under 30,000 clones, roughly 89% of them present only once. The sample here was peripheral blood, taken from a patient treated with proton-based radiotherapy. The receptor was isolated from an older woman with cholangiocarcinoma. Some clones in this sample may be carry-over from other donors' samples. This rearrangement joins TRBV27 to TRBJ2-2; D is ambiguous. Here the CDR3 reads CASSAVLVSTGELFF. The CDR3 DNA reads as TGTGCCAGCAGTGCAGTTTTGGTGAGTACCGGGGAGCTGTTTTTT.